This TCR beta chain was identified in a study of blood T cells in healthy people across ages. Study as a whole: T cells yielded about one barcoded beta molecule per two cells through template switching.

Germline loops: CDR1 MNHEY, CDR2 SVGEGT. The CDR3 totals 15 residues. The junction had 11 bases not matched to a gene; V was cut back by 5 bases and J by 7 bases. This clonotype was counted ten times or more. With a J-beta primer mix and a sample-barcoded 5' primer, a second PCR ran about 6 to 11 cycles. From the 5' RACE reads, TCRdb called clonotypes with MiXCR, one entry per CDR3 protein. The data hold 1.5 million to 2 million distinct CDR3 sequences, with approximately 30% observed a single time. Each donor had around 9.2 milliliters of peripheral blood drawn. Total RNA was isolated from each sample in quantities of at least 5 micrograms.

The chain joins TRBV6-2 or TRBV6-3 to TRBJ2-4, with 7 bases lining up with TRBD1. This receptor was obtained from a woman between 25 and 40 years old in good health. The sequenced material came from blood. This CDR3 is CASSTPGTVSNIQYF. Written as DNA, the CDR3 is TGTGCCAGCAGTACGCCCGGGACAGTGTCCAACATTCAGTACTTC.